The 24 T cell receptor beta chains below were found in one sample sequenced in a study of cytomegalovirus exposure and HLA in healthy donors (dated 2017 in TCRdb). Library preparation employed the immunoSEQ multiplex PCR assay. For the multiplex PCR, a mixture combining 60 forward primers for TCR Vbeta segments and 13 reverse primers for TCR Jbeta segments was used. TCRdb retrieved this table from immuneACCESS and kept in-frame rearrangements only. Not all clones are present; in checked studies, unresolved V genes account for under half, and no reason is known for the remainder. The sample includes roughly 66,000 clones, with around three quarters observed a single time. The ten largest clones add up to approximately 5.8% of the sample. Material: PBMCs. Source of these receptors: a man aged 50-59 years in good health and CMV-seronegative.

J is TRBJ1-6 and V is TRBV2; maybe TRBD1 (5 bases). Deletions cut 7 bases from V and 7 bases from J, with 8 bases between. CDR1 and CDR2 (germline): SNHLY, FYNNEI. The CDR3 loop spans 12 amino acids. The CDR3 region is CASNRQNSPLHF. The CDR3 DNA reads as TGTGCCAGCAACCGACAGAATTCACCCCTCCACTTT.

The chain uses TRBV27 and TRBJ1-6; no definite D call. Per the germline V gene, CDR1 is MNHEY and CDR2 is SMNVEV (reference sequence). V was pared by 5 bases and J by 13 bases, with 12 bases between. The CDR3 is 12 amino acids. Here the CDR3 DNA reads TGTGCCAGCAGTCTCCCCCGTCTTCCCCTCCACTTT. Translation: CASSLPRLPLHF.

This clone has a handful of counts. The V and J genes are TRBV6-5 and TRBJ1-1, with D uncertain. This CDR3 contains 13 residues. V shed 10 bases and J shed 2 bases, with 14 bases lying between them. CDR1 is MNHEY, CDR2 SVGAGI, per germline. CDR3 protein: CAIGGSLNTEAFF. CDR3 in DNA: TGTGCCATAGGCGGGAGCTTAAACACTGAAGCTTTCTTT.

V is TRBV27 and J is TRBJ2-7; weak D call: TRBD1 (5 bases). Deletions cut 2 bases from V and 2 bases from J, with 10 bases between. The CDR3 has 14 amino acids. Looked up from germline, CDR1 is MNHEY and CDR2 is SMNVEV (reference sequence). The CDR3 DNA follows: TGTGCCAGCAGTTTAAACAGGAGACCCTACGAGCAGTACTTC. Translation gives CASSLNRRPYEQYF.

This clone was seen once. V gene TRBV27 combines with J gene TRBJ2-7, with 12 bases aligning to TRBD2. V lost 2 bases and J lost 2; bases outside the gene matches: 4. The CDR3 runs 16 residues. CDR1 is MNHEY, CDR2 SMNVEV, per germline (reference sequence). The CDR3: CASSLLAGGSTYEQYF. The CDR3, as DNA: TGTGCCAGCAGTTTACTAGCGGGAGGGTCCACCTACGAGCAGTACTTC.

The chain's CDR3 is CASSPKTAMNTEAFF. In DNA, the CDR3 is TGTGCCAGCAGCCCCAAGACAGCCATGAACACTGAAGCTTTCTTT. The V gene is TRBV7-8, the J gene TRBJ1-1, with D perhaps TRBD1 (5 bases). V was pared by 5 bases and J by 0 bases, with 13 bases between. Germline V gives CDR1 SGHVS, CDR2 FQNEAQ. The CDR3 is made up of 15 amino acids.

The chain uses TRBV18 and TRBJ2-2, with 7 positions matching TRBD2. The CDR3 covers 16 residues. The germline V gene has CDR1 KGHSH and CDR2 LQKENI. The ends lost 3 bases at V and 1 base at J; junction bases unmatched: 5. The CDR3 loop is CASSPSGGLNTGELFF. DNA of the CDR3: TGTGCCAGCTCACCGTCGGGAGGCCTGAACACCGGGGAGCTGTTTTTT.

This CDR3 is CASSIDSSTGEGSPLHF. The CDR3 DNA is TGTGCCAGTAGTATAGACTCCTCGACAGGGGAAGGCTCACCCCTCCACTTT. This chain uses TRBV19 with TRBJ1-6; 8 bases fit TRBD1. The CDR3 is 17 residues long. Germline V gene data show CDR1 as LNHDA and CDR2 as SQIVND (reference sequence). Trimming cost V 0 bases and J 10 bases; bases outside gene matches: 11.

The gene calls are TRBV9 and TRBJ1-4, with a weak D call TRBD1 (5 bases). V was pared by 6 bases and J by 8 bases, with 20 bases between. CDR1 and CDR2 (germline): SGDLS, YYNGEE. CDR3 length: 15 amino acids. Here the CDR3 reads CASTLSGGVREKLFF. CDR3 bases: TGTGCCAGCACCTTAAGTGGAGGGGTTAGGGAAAAACTGTTTTTT. The full variable domain, in which reference TRBV9 and TRBJ1-4 provide the parts outside the CDR3, is DSGVTQTPKHLITATGQRVTLRCSPRSGDLSVYWYQQSLDQGLQFLIQYYNGEERAKGNILERFSAQQFPDLHSELNLSSLELGDSALYFCASTLSGGVREKLFFGSGTQLSVL.

CDR3 region: CASSTNRQGRGGEQFF. Written as DNA, the CDR3 is TGTGCCAGCAGCACGAACAGACAGGGCCGCGGCGGGGAGCAGTTCTTC. The gene calls are TRBV7-2 and TRBJ2-1, with 7 nucleotides matching TRBD1. The CDR3 is made up of 16 amino acids. Looked up from germline, CDR1 is SGHTA and CDR2 is FQGNSA. V lost 5 bases, J lost 10 bases, and 17 bases stayed unmatched. Based on the CDR3 plus reference TRBV7-2 and TRBJ2-1, the full variable domain is GAGVSQSPSNKVTEKGKDVELRCDPISGHTALYWYRQSLGQGLEFLIYFQGNSAPDKSGLPSDRFSAERTGGSVSTLTIQRTQQEDSAVYLCASSTNRQGRGGEQFFGPGTRLTVL.

V gene TRBV30 combines with J gene TRBJ2-5; 10 positions match TRBD2. The germline gives CDR1 GTSNPN, CDR2 SVGIG (reference sequence). There are 14 residues in the CDR3. J was trimmed by 5 bases and V by 1 base; bases with no gene match: 4. The DNA for the CDR3 is TGTGCCTGGAGTGGGACTAGCGGAGGGGAGACCCAGTACTTC. It specifies CAWSGTSGGETQYF.

This clone has a single count. J is TRBJ1-1 and V is TRBV7-9; D not certain. V lost 6 bases, J lost 5 bases, and 16 bases lay in between. The germline V gene encodes CDR1 SEHNR and CDR2 FQNEAQ (reference sequence). The CDR3 length is 14 residues. In DNA, the CDR3 is TGTGCCAGCAGATCAACGAGCGAGGTGACTGAAGCTTTCTTT. It codes for CASRSTSEVTEAFF.

The genes are TRBV7-6 and TRBJ1-4; no clear D. CDR3 length: 13 amino acids. Germline V CDR1 and CDR2: SGHVS, FNYEAQ. Trimming cost V 8 bases and J 0 bases, with 7 bases left between them. CDR3 sequence: CASRRATNEKLFF. In DNA, the CDR3 is TGTGCCAGCCGGCGGGCAACTAATGAAAAACTGTTTTTT. Together with reference TRBV7-6 and TRBJ1-4, the CDR3 gives the full variable domain: GAGVSQSPRYKVTKRGQDVALRCDPISGHVSLYWYRQALGQGPEFLTYFNYEAQQDKSGLPNDRFSAERPEGSISTLTIQRTEQRDSAMYRCASRRATNEKLFFGSGTQLSVL.

In the case of this clone: The junction shows a germline mismatch at one end, possibly a read error. J is TRBJ2-1 and V is TRBV9; D uncertain. The CDR3 sequence is 12 residues long. Germline V gene sequence: CDR1 SGDLS, CDR2 YYNGEE. The CDR3 loop reads CASSVVGPFPLF. For the CDR3, the DNA is TGTGCCAGCAGCGTAGTTGGGCCCTTCCCACTCTTC.

The chain has TRBV10-3 and TRBJ2-5; the D gene is possibly TRBD1 (5 bases). Trimming left V 8 bases short and J 5 bases short, with 21 bases between. CDR3 size: 15 residues. Germline CDR1 is ENHRY and CDR2 is SYGVKD. This CDR3 is CAIGVKGPQQETQYF. CDR3 bases: TGTGCCATCGGGGTCAAGGGGCCCCAGCAGGAGACCCAGTACTTC.

The chain recombines TRBV7-2 with TRBJ2-1, with no clear D. V dropped 6 bases and J dropped 6 bases, with 12 bases sitting between them. The germline gives CDR1 SGHTA, CDR2 FQGNSA. There are 13 residues in the CDR3. The CDR3 region has the DNA TGTGCCAGCAGGTCATCGGCGGCCAATGAGCAGTTCTTC. This gives the protein CASRSSAANEQFF.

V and J are TRBV10-2 and TRBJ2-5; D gene ambiguous. There are 14 residues in the CDR3. Trimming took off 2 bases at V and 2 bases at J, with 9 bases between the two ends. Germline V lookup: CDR1 WSHSY, CDR2 SAAADI. DNA of the CDR3: TGCGCCAGCAGTGAGATTCGGCGGCAAGAGACCCAGTACTTC. It yields the protein CASSEIRRQETQYF.

The chain carries TRBV11-2 and TRBJ2-7; D not resolved. V dropped 2 bases and J dropped 1 base, with 12 bases sitting between them. The CDR3 runs 15 residues. The germline gives CDR1 SGHAT, CDR2 FQNNGV. CDR3 sequence: CASSLSGSKSYEQYF. CDR3 nucleotide sequence: TGTGCCAGCAGCTTATCTGGCAGTAAATCCTACGAGCAGTACTTC.

J is TRBJ1-5 and V is TRBV28; maybe TRBD1 (5 bases). V dropped 7 bases and J dropped 7 bases, with 11 bases sitting between them. Germline V gene lookup returns CDR1 MDHEN and CDR2 SYDVKM. The CDR3 contains 12 residues. For the CDR3, the DNA is TGTGCCAGCAAAACAGGAGGGCAGCCCCAGCATTTT. It codes for CASKTGGQPQHF.

This chain connects TRBV10-2 to TRBJ1-3; 7 nucleotides align to TRBD1. V trimming: 5 bases; J trimming: 7 bases; junction bases outside the gene matches: 5. Germline lookup yields CDR1 WSHSY and CDR2 SAAADI. This CDR3 is built from 13 residues. DNA for the CDR3: TGCGCCAGCAGTCCTCAGGGGGATAACACCATATATTTT. Protein sequence: CASSPQGDNTIYF.

This clone has only a few counts. The chain employs TRBV5-5 and TRBJ1-1; 7 bases align to TRBD1. Per germline, CDR1 SGHKS and CDR2 YYEKEE (reference sequence). With 4 bases clipped from V and 4 bases from J, the junction kept 7 bases outside the gene matches. CDR3 size: 14 residues. In nucleotides, the CDR3 is TGTGCCAGCAGCCAAACTACAGGGGTCACTGAAGCTTTCTTT. It encodes CASSQTTGVTEAFF.

The chain has TRBV7-2 and TRBJ1-5, with a weak D call TRBD1 (5 bases). The V and J ends lost 5 bases and 6 bases respectively, with 11 bases between them. CDR1 and CDR2 from the germline V gene are SGHTA and FQGNSA. The CDR3 length is 13 residues. CDR3 DNA sequence: TGTGCCAGCAGCGGGACGGGGGGTCAGCCCCAGCATTTT. It is translated as CASSGTGGQPQHF.

The chain has TRBV30 and TRBJ1-5, with D tentatively TRBD1 (5 bases). The CDR3 is 13 residues long. Trimming removed 4 bases from V and 7 bases from J, with 14 bases in between. Germline CDR1 reads GTSNPN; CDR2 reads SVGIG (reference sequence). The CDR3 coding sequence is TGTGCCTGGAATTCTCAGGCAGGGCAGCCCCAGCATTTT. The encoded protein is CAWNSQAGQPQHF.

V is TRBV5-4 and J is TRBJ2-5; D ambiguous. The CDR3 runs to 15 residues. Germline CDR1 reads SGHNT; CDR2 reads YYREEE (reference sequence). Trimming removed 1 base from V and 5 bases from J, with 15 bases in between. In DNA form, the CDR3 reads TGTGCCAGCAGCTTGCCAGGTTGGCAGTCGGAGACCCAGTACTTC. Translation: CASSLPGWQSETQYF.